This T cell receptor beta chain was captured by sequencing in a study of regulatory T cells in long-lasting Graves disease. General observations from the study: Thyroid tissue went unstudied; only peripheral blood was examined. Persistent Graves' patients showed a TCR diversity that was lower than that of newly diagnosed ones. TRBV28, TRBJ1-2 and TRBJ2-5 were segments that persistent disease favored.

HTBI primers from iRepertoire and Arm-PCR of CDR3 regions yielded the TCR beta libraries. TCRdb re-derived calls from the multiplex PCR reads in MiXCR, one entry per CDR3 protein. This sample has about 560,000 distinct CDR3 sequences, with 15% to 20% found just once. V lost 7 bases, J lost 3 bases, and 19 bases lay in between. Germline assignment: CDR1 SNHLY and CDR2 FYNNEI. CDR3 length equals 16 residues. Time point described: newly diagnosed GD, antithyroid drugs for less than 3 months. Extracted PBMC RNA gave rise to the TCR library. This clonotype was seen at least ten times. Its antigen is unidentified. Another study also made use of these data, one on T cells in Graves' hyperthyroidism and ophthalmopathy. That source reports: Newly diagnosed hyperthyroidism, duration under 2 months, in patients aged 18 to 65.

The input for sequencing was peripheral blood mononuclear cells (PBMCs), taken at new diagnosis, from a patient treated with antithyroid drugs. This sequence was found in a man between 18 and 29 years old with Graves disease. This chain links TRBV2 with TRBJ1-5; perhaps TRBD1 as D (5 bases). CDR3 coding DNA: TGTGCCAGCATTGGGGATCCGGGACTGCTCAATCAGCCCCAGCATTTT. Translating gives CASIGDPGLLNQPQHF.